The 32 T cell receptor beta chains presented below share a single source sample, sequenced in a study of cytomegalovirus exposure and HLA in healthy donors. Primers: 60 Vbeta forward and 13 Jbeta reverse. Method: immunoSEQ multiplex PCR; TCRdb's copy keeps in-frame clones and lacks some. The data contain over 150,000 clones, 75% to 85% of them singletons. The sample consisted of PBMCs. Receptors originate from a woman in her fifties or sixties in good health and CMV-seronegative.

CDR3 sequence: CASIGGFDGYTF. For the CDR3, the DNA is TGTGCCAGTATTGGGGGGTTCGATGGCTACACCTTC. This chain joins TRBV19 and TRBJ1-2; possibly TRBD1 for D (5 bases). Germline loops: CDR1 LNHDA, CDR2 SQIVND (reference sequence). The CDR3 is made up of 12 amino acids. Trimming removed 7 bases from V and 6 bases from J, with 12 bases in between.

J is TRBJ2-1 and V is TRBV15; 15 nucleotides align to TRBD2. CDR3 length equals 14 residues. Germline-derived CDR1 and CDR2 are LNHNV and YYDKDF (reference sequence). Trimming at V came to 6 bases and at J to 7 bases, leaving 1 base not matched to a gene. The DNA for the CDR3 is TGTGCCACCAGTGGACTAGCGGGAGGGAATGAGCAGTTCTTC. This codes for CATSGLAGGNEQFF.

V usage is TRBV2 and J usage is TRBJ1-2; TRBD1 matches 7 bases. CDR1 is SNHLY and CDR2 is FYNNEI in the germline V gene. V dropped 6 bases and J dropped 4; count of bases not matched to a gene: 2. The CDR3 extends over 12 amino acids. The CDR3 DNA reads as TGTGCCAGCAGCGGGACAGCCTATGGCTACACCTTC. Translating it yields CASSGTAYGYTF. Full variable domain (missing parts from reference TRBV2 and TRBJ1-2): EPEVTQTPSHQVTQMGQEVILRCVPISNHLYFYWYRQILGQKVEFLVSFYNNEISEKSEIFDDQFSVERPDGSNFTLKIRSTKLEDSAMYFCASSGTAYGYTFGSGTRLTVV.

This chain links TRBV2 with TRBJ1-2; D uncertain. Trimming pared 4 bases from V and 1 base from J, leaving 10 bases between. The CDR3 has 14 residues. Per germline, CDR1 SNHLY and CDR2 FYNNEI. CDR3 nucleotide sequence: TGTGCCAGCAGTGGGGGAGCCCTTAACTATGGCTACACCTTC. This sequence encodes CASSGGALNYGYTF.

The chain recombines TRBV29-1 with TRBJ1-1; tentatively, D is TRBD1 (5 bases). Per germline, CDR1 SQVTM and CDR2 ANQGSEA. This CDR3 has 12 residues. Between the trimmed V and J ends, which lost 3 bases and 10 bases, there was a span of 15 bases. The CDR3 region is CSVEGGTDVAFF. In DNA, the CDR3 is TGCAGCGTTGAGGGGGGTACGGACGTAGCTTTCTTT.

The CDR3 DNA reads TGTGCCACCAGCCCCGGGGGTCGAACAGATACGCAGTATTTT. Its protein is CATSPGGRTDTQYF. The chain is built from TRBV15 and TRBJ2-3; D is possibly TRBD2 (6 bases). Germline V gives CDR1 LNHNV, CDR2 YYDKDF (reference sequence). Trimming took off 5 bases at V and 3 bases at J, with 12 bases between the two ends. The CDR3 is 14 amino acids. The full variable domain, in which reference TRBV15 and TRBJ2-3 provide the parts outside the CDR3, is DAMVIQNPRYQVTQFGKPVTLSCSQTLNHNVMYWYQQKSSQAPKLLFHYYDKDFNNEADTPDNFQSRRPNTSFCFLDIRSPGLGDTAMYLCATSPGGRTDTQYFGPGTRLTVL.

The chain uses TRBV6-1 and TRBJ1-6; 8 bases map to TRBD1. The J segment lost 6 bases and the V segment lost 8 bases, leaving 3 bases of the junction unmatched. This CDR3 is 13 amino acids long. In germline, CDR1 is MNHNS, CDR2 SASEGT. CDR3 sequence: CASGGTGNSPLHF. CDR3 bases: TGTGCCAGCGGTGGGACAGGTAATTCACCCCTCCACTTT.

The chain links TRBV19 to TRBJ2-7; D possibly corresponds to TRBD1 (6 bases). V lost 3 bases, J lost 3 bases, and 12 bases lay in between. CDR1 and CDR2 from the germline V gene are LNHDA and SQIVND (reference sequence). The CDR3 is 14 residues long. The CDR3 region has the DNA TGTGCCAGTAGTATCTTTCAGGGGCACTACGAGCAGTACTTC. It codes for CASSIFQGHYEQYF.

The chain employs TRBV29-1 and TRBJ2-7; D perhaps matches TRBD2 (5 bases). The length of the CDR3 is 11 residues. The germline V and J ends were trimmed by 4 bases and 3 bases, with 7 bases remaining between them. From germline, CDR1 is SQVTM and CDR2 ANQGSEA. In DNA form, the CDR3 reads TGCAGCGTTGCCCGGGACTACGAGCAGTACTTC. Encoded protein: CSVARDYEQYF.

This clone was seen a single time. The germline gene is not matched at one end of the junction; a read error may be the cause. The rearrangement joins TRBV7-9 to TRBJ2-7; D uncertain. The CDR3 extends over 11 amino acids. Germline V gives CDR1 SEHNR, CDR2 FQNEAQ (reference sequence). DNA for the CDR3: TGTTCCAGCAGCCCCTCAGACGAGCAGTACTTC. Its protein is CSSSPSDEQYF.

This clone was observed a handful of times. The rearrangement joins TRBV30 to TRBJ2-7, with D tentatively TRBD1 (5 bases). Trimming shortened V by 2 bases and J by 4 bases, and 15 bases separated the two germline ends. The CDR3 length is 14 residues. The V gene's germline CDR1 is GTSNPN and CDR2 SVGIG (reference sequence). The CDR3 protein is CAWSSGNGRYEQYF. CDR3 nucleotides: TGTGCCTGGAGTTCAGGGAACGGAAGATACGAGCAGTACTTC.

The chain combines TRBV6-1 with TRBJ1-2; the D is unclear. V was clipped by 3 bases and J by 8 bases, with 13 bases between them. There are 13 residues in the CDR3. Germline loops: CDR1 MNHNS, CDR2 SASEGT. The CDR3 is CASSEFFLLGYTF. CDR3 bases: TGTGCCAGCAGTGAGTTTTTCCTCCTGGGCTACACCTTC.

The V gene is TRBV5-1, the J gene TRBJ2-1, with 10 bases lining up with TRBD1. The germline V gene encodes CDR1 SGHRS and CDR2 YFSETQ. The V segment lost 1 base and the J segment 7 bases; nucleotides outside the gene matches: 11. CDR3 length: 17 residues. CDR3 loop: CASSLNLRGTGANEQFF. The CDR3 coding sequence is TGCGCCAGCAGCTTGAATCTTAGGGGGACAGGGGCTAATGAGCAGTTCTTC.

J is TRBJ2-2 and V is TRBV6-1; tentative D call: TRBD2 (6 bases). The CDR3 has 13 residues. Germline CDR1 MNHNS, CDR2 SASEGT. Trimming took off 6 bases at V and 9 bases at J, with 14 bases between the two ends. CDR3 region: CASSWGDLRELFF. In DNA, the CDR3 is TGTGCCAGCAGCTGGGGGGATTTGAGGGAGCTGTTTTTT.

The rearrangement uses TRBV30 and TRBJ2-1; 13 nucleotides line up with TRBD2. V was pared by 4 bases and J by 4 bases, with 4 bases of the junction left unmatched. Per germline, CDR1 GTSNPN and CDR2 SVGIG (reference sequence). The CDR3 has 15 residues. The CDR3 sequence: CAWTLGLAGYNEQFF. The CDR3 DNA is TGTGCCTGGACCCTGGGACTAGCGGGATACAATGAGCAGTTCTTC.

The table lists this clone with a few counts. The CDR3 protein is CASSVASFSTDTQYF. The CDR3 coding sequence is TGTGCCAGCAGCGTGGCTAGCTTTAGCACAGATACGCAGTATTTT. The rearrangement uses TRBV9 and TRBJ2-3; TRBD2 might be the D (5 bases). Trimming stripped 2 bases from V and 0 bases from J, with 10 bases between. This CDR3 spans 15 amino acids. Germline lookup yields CDR1 SGDLS and CDR2 YYNGEE.

CDR3 DNA: TGTGCCAGCAGCTTAGGGGCGCACGGGGCCAACGTCCTGACTTTC. This codes for CASSLGAHGANVLTF. The chain has TRBV7-2 and TRBJ2-6; no firm D call. CDR3 length: 15 residues. V was pared by 1 base and J by 4 bases, with 8 bases between. Germline V gene lookup returns CDR1 SGHTA and CDR2 FQGNSA.

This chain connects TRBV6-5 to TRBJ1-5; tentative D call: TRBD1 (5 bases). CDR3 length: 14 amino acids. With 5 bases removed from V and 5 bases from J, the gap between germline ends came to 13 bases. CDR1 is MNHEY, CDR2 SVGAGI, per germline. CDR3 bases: TGTGCCAGCAGTCGACGACAGTCTTATCAGCCCCAGCATTTT. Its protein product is CASSRRQSYQPQHF.

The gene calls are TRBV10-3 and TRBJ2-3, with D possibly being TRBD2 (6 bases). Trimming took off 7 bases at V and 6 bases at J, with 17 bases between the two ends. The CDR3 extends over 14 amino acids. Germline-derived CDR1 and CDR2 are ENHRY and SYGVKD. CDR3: CAITGGDPGDTQYF. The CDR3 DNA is TGTGCCATCACCGGGGGAGATCCCGGCGATACGCAGTATTTT.

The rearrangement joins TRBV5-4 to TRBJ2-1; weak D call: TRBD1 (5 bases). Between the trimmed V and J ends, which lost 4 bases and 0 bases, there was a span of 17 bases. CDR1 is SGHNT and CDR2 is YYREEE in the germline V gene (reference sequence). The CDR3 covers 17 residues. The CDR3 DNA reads TGTGCCAGCAGCCTTCCCTTACAGGAAAGCTCCTACAATGAGCAGTTCTTC. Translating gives CASSLPLQESSYNEQFF.

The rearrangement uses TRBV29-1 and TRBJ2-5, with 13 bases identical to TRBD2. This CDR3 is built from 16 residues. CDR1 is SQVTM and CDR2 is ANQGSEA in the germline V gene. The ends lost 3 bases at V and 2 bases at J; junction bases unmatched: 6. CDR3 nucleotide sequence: TGCAGCGTTGAGAGGACTAGCGGGAGAATTCAAGAGACCCAGTACTTC. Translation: CSVERTSGRIQETQYF.

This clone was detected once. CDR3 loop: CASSLGLAVNNEQFF. The CDR3 DNA sequence: TGTGCCAGCAGCTTGGGACTAGCAGTCAACAATGAGCAGTTCTTC. The chain combines TRBV7-3 with TRBJ2-1, with 9 bases that match TRBD2. The CDR3 extends over 15 amino acids. The V segment lost 3 bases and the J segment 5 bases; nucleotides outside the gene matches: 5. Germline V gene sequence: CDR1 SGHTA, CDR2 FQGTGA. Using reference TRBV7-3 and TRBJ2-1 for the parts outside the CDR3, the full variable domain is GAGVSQTPSNKVTEKGKYVELRCDPISGHTALYWYRQSLGQGPEFLIYFQGTGAADDSGLPNDRFFAVRPEGSVSTLKIQRTERGDSAVYLCASSLGLAVNNEQFFGPGTRLTVL.

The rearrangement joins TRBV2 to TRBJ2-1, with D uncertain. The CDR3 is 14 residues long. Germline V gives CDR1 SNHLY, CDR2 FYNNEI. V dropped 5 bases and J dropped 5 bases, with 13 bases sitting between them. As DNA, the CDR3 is TGTGCCAGCAGTAGAGAGGCCCCGGACAATGAGCAGTTCTTC. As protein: CASSREAPDNEQFF. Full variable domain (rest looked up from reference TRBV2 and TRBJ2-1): EPEVTQTPSHQVTQMGQEVILRCVPISNHLYFYWYRQILGQKVEFLVSFYNNEISEKSEIFDDQFSVERPDGSNFTLKIRSTKLEDSAMYFCASSREAPDNEQFFGPGTRLTVL.

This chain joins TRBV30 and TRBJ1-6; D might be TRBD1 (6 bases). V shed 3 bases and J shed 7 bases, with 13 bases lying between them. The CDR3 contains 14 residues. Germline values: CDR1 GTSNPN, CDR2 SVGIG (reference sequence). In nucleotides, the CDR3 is TGTGCCTGGAGCCTGGGACAATCGAATTCACCCCTCCACTTT. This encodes CAWSLGQSNSPLHF. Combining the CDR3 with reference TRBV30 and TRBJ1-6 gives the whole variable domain SQTIHQWPATLVQPVGSPLSLECTVEGTSNPNLYWYRQAAGRGLQLLFYSVGIGQISSEVPQNLSASRPQDRQFILSSKKLLLSDSGFYLCAWSLGQSNSPLHFGNGTRLTVT.

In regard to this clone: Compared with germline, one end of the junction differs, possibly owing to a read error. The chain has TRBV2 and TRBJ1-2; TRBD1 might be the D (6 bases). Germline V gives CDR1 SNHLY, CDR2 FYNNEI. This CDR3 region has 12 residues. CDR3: CASGDRRYGYTF. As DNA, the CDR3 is TGTGCCAGCGGTGACAGGCGCTATGGCTACACCTTC. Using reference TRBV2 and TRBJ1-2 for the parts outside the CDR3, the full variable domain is EPEVTQTPSHQVTQMGQEVILRCVPISNHLYFYWYRQILGQKVEFLVSFYNNEISEKSEIFDDQFSVERPDGSNFTLKIRSTKLEDSAMYFCASGDRRYGYTFGSGTRLTVV.

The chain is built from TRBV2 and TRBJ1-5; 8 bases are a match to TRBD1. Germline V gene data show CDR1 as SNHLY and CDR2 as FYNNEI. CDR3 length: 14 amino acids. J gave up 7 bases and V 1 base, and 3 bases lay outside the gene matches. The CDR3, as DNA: TGTGCCAGCAGTGAAGGGACAGGGTGGCAGCCCCAGCATTTT. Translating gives CASSEGTGWQPQHF.

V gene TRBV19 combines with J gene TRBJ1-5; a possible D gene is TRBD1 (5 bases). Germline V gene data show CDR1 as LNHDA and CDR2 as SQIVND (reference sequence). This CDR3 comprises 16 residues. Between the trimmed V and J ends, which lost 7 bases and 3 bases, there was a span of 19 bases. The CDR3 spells CASTSSGAGLNQPQHF. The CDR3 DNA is TGTGCCAGTACCTCTAGTGGGGCAGGCCTCAATCAGCCCCAGCATTTT.

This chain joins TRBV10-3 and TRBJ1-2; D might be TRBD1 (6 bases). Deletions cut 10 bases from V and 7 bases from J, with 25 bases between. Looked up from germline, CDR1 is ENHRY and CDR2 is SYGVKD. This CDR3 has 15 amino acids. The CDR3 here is CATKTDGGAAGGYTF. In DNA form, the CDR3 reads TGTGCCACCAAAACCGACGGGGGGGCCGCGGGTGGCTACACCTTC.

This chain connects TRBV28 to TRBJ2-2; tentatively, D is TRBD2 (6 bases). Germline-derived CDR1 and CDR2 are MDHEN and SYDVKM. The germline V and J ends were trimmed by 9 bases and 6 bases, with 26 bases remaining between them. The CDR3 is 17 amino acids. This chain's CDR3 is CASTKSSWGEESGELFF. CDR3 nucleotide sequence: TGTGCCAGTACGAAATCATCCTGGGGGGAGGAATCCGGGGAGCTGTTTTTT.

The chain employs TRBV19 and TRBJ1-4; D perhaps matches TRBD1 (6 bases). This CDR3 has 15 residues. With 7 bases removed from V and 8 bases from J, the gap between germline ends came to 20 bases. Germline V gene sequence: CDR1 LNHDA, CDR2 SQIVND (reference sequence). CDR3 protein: CASTSPQGPGEKLFF. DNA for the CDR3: TGTGCCAGTACCAGCCCCCAGGGGCCAGGAGAAAAACTGTTTTTT.

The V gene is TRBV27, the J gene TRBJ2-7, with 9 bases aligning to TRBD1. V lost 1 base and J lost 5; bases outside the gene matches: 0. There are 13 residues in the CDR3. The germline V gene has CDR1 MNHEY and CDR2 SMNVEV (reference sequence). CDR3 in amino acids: CASSLWDRDEQYF. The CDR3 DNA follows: TGTGCCAGCAGTTTATGGGACAGGGACGAGCAGTACTTC.

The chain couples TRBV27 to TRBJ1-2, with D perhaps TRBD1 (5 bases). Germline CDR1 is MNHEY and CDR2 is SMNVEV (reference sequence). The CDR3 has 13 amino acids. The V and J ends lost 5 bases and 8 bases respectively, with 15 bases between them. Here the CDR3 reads CASSPLGGLGYTF. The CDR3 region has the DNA TGTGCCAGCAGTCCTCTGGGGGGTCTCGGCTACACCTTC.